The clone carrying this TCR beta chain turned up a few times. No antigen is known for it. This entry belongs to a study of blood T cells in healthy people across ages. Study-level points and caveats: Considered underestimates were the diversity estimates obtained from one million T cells.

Whenever a sample was processed, at least 6 million PBMCs were isolated. V was pared by 6 bases and J by 5 bases, with 4 bases of the junction left unmatched. The CDR3 runs 15 residues. A second PCR of 7 to 11 cycles used a sample-barcoded 5' primer and a J-beta primer mix. Each CDR3 protein gets one entry after TCRdb re-called the 5' RACE reads with MiXCR. The sample includes around 1.5 million distinct CDR3 sequences, around 39% seen only once; the top ten take 7.9%. The chain has TRBV12-3 or TRBV12-4 and TRBJ2-2; 12 bases line up with TRBD1. The sample comprised blood. The clonotype originates from a woman aged 18-29 years in good health. The CDR3 protein is CASRGTGGRTGELFF. In DNA form, the CDR3 reads TGTGCCAGCAGGGGGACAGGGGGCAGGACCGGGGAGCTGTTTTTT.